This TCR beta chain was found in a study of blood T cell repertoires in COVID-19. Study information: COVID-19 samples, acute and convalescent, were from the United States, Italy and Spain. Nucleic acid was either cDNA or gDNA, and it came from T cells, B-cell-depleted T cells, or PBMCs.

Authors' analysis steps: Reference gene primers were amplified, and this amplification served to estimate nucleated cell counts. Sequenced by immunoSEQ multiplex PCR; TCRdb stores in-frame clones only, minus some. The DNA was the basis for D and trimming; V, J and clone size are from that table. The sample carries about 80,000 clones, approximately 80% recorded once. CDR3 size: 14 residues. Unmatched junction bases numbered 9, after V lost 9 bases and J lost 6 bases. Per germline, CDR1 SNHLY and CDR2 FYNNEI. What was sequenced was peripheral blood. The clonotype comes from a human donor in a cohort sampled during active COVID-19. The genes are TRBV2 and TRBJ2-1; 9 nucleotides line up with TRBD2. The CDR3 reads CASTFSGGGNEQFF. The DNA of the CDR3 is TGTGCCAGTACCTTTAGCGGGGGAGGCAATGAGCAGTTCTTC.